A single sample gave rise to the 26 T cell receptor beta chains below, sequenced in a study of STAT5B mutations in CD4+ large granular lymphocyte leukemia. Data came from immunoSEQ multiplex PCR; TCRdb stores just in-frame clones and leaves some out. The data show tens of thousands of clones, roughly 76% seen once. The material sequenced was CD4+ T cells from blood buffy coats. Receptors were obtained from a human donor in good health.

The chain links TRBV6-1 to TRBJ2-7, with TRBD2 as a possible D gene (7 bases). The CDR3 totals 15 residues. V was cut by 4 bases and J by 2 bases, with 15 bases left in between. The germline gives CDR1 MNHNS, CDR2 SASEGT. This CDR3 reads CASSGEGDVAYEQYF. The CDR3, as DNA: TGTGCCAGCAGTGGGGAGGGGGATGTCGCCTACGAGCAGTACTTC.

The V call is TRBV19, the J call TRBJ1-3; tentatively, D is TRBD1 (5 bases). CDR1 is LNHDA, CDR2 SQIVND, per germline (reference sequence). Trimming left V 2 bases short and J 0 bases short, with 14 bases between. The CDR3 is 17 residues long. DNA for the CDR3: TGTGCCAGTAGTATAAGGGGCAAGGGTAACTCTGGAAACACCATATATTTT. Translation: CASSIRGKGNSGNTIYF.

The V call is TRBV11-3, the J call TRBJ2-3; possible D gene TRBD2, 6 bases. Trimming took 5 bases from V and 3 from J, leaving 21 bases between them. The CDR3 sequence is 17 residues long. Per germline, CDR1 SGHNT and CDR2 YENEEA. CDR3 in amino acids: CASSPRGKPGPTDTQYF. In nucleotides, the CDR3 is TGTGCCAGCAGCCCTCGCGGGAAACCGGGGCCTACAGATACGCAGTATTTT.

This rearrangement joins TRBV7-2 to TRBJ2-1, with TRBD2 matching 12 bases. The CDR3 has 16 residues. The germline CDR1 and CDR2 sequences are SGHTA and FQGNSA. V shed 5 bases, J shed 7 bases, and the junction held 9 bases outside the gene matches. The CDR3 DNA sequence: TGTGCCAGCAGCGAAGACGGGACTAGCGGGCTGAATGAGCAGTTCTTC. It specifies CASSEDGTSGLNEQFF.

The rearrangement uses TRBV7-8 and TRBJ2-5; D unresolved. CDR3 length: 16 amino acids. CDR1 SGHVS and CDR2 FQNEAQ come from the germline V gene. V was shortened by 7 bases and J by 5 bases, with 23 bases between the two germline ends. The CDR3 DNA is TGTGCCAGCAAGACCGCCGAGGCAGTTAGACCGGAGACCCAGTACTTC. Its protein is CASKTAEAVRPETQYF.

The chain couples TRBV10-3 to TRBJ1-2, with 7 bases lining up with TRBD1. The CDR3 loop spans 14 amino acids. Germline V gene lookup returns CDR1 ENHRY and CDR2 SYGVKD. The V segment lost 3 bases and the J segment 4 bases; nucleotides outside the gene matches: 5. This CDR3 is CAISEGGSGYGYTF. CDR3 DNA sequence: TGTGCCATCAGTGAAGGGGGCTCGGGCTATGGCTACACCTTC.

The rearrangement links TRBV30 to TRBJ1-1, with TRBD1 matching 8 bases. The germline gives CDR1 GTSNPN, CDR2 SVGIG (reference sequence). Trimming cost V 2 bases and J 4 bases; bases outside gene matches: 3. CDR3 size: 13 residues. The DNA for the CDR3 is TGTGCCTGGAGTCAACAGGGGGGCACTGAAGCTTTCTTT. Its translation is CAWSQQGGTEAFF.

V usage is TRBV7-9 and J usage is TRBJ1-2; perhaps TRBD1 as D (6 bases). Germline lookup yields CDR1 SEHNR and CDR2 FQNEAQ (reference sequence). The CDR3 has 15 amino acids. The V gene lost 4 bases and the J gene lost 4 bases, with 16 bases spanning the gap. The CDR3 reads CASSSVSGASYGYTF. CDR3 DNA sequence: TGTGCCAGCAGCTCAGTTTCAGGGGCGAGCTATGGCTACACCTTC. The entire variable domain, with the rest obtained from reference TRBV7-9 and TRBJ1-2, is as follows: DTGVSQNPRHKITKRGQNVTFRCDPISEHNRLYWYRQTLGQGPEFLTYFQNEAQLEKSRLLSDRFSAERPKGSFSTLEIQRTEQGDSAMYLCASSSVSGASYGYTFGSGTRLTVV.

The chain couples TRBV10-3 to TRBJ2-6, with D perhaps being TRBD1 or TRBD2 (5 bases each). Germline V gene sequence: CDR1 ENHRY, CDR2 SYGVKD. Trimming removed 6 bases from V and 0 bases from J, with 18 bases in between. The CDR3 runs 18 residues. The CDR3 loop is CAIRGDPHPFSGANVLTF. The CDR3 DNA sequence: TGTGCCATCAGGGGGGATCCCCACCCATTCTCTGGGGCCAACGTCCTGACTTTC.

The chain combines TRBV10-3 with TRBJ2-6, with 8 bases fitting TRBD1. The CDR3 runs 16 residues. V lost 10 bases to trimming and J lost 0 bases; unmatched junction nucleotides: 8. The V gene's germline CDR1 is ENHRY and CDR2 SYGVKD. The CDR3 loop is CATGTGASSGANVLTF. CDR3 nucleotide sequence: TGTGCCACAGGGACAGGTGCGTCCTCTGGGGCCAACGTCCTGACTTTC.

This clone was found once. The V call is TRBV25-1, the J call TRBJ1-2; D is unclear. Looked up from germline, CDR1 is MGHDK and CDR2 is SYGVNS. The V end was cut by 3 bases, the J end by 0 bases, with 8 bases between. CDR3 length: 14 residues. The CDR3 sequence: CASSDGSANYGYTF. The CDR3 region has the DNA TGTGCCAGCAGTGATGGCAGCGCTAACTATGGCTACACCTTC.

The chain uses TRBV9 and TRBJ2-5, with TRBD1 matching over 9 bases. This CDR3 has 14 amino acids. The V and J ends lost 0 bases and 5 bases, in that order; junction bases with no gene match: 2. Germline CDR1 and CDR2: SGDLS and YYNGEE. DNA of the CDR3: TGTGCCAGCAGCGTAGAGGGGACAGGGGAGACCCAGTACTTC. Translated, it gives CASSVEGTGETQYF.

The CDR3 protein is CASRFRVETEAFF. The CDR3 bases are TGTGCCAGCAGGTTCAGGGTCGAGACTGAAGCTTTCTTT. The chain couples TRBV6-5 to TRBJ1-1, with D possibly matching TRBD1 (5 bases). CDR1 and CDR2 (germline): MNHEY, SVGAGI. Trimming removed 6 bases from V and 5 bases from J, with 13 bases in between. There are 13 residues in the CDR3.

The chain has TRBV19 and TRBJ1-2, with a weak D call TRBD1 (5 bases). The V gene's germline CDR1 is LNHDA and CDR2 SQIVND (reference sequence). The CDR3 length is 12 residues. With 5 bases removed from V and 8 bases from J, the gap between germline ends came to 12 bases. The CDR3 reads CASSEGPWGYTF. The CDR3 coding sequence is TGTGCCAGTAGTGAGGGACCGTGGGGCTACACCTTC.

The rearrangement uses TRBV27 and TRBJ2-5; 7 bases map to TRBD2. The CDR3 has 13 residues. V lost 5 bases and J lost 4; bases outside the gene matches: 4. Germline loops: CDR1 MNHEY, CDR2 SMNVEV (reference sequence). The CDR3 is CASSQWEGETQYF. DNA for the CDR3: TGTGCCAGCAGTCAATGGGAGGGAGAGACCCAGTACTTC.

For the CDR3, the DNA is TGTGCCAGCAGCTTAGGGACTACGGGAGCAGAGACCCAGTACTTC. Protein sequence: CASSLGTTGAETQYF. The chain uses TRBV11-3 and TRBJ2-5, with D maybe TRBD2 (6 bases). The length of the CDR3 is 15 residues. V was pared by 1 base and J by 4 bases, with 13 bases between. From germline, CDR1 is SGHNT and CDR2 YENEEA.

V is TRBV5-1 and J is TRBJ1-1, with D perhaps TRBD1 (6 bases). CDR1 and CDR2 (germline): SGHRS, YFSETQ. CDR3 length: 13 residues. Trimming took off 4 bases at V and 0 bases at J, with 7 bases between the two ends. The CDR3 sequence: CASSGQLNTEAFF. The CDR3 DNA is TGCGCCAGCAGCGGACAGTTGAACACTGAAGCTTTCTTT.

V usage is TRBV28 and J usage is TRBJ2-5, with TRBD1 matching over 9 bases. Trimming removed 2 bases from V and 4 bases from J; junction bases left unmatched: 5. The CDR3 contains 15 residues. The germline V gene has CDR1 MDHEN and CDR2 SYDVKM. Here the CDR3 DNA reads TGTGCCAGCAGTTTAACTAGGACAGGGGCAGAGACCCAGTACTTC. Translation: CASSLTRTGAETQYF.

V usage is TRBV6-5 and J usage is TRBJ2-1; the D gene is possibly TRBD2 (5 bases). This CDR3 is built from 13 residues. Germline values: CDR1 MNHEY, CDR2 SVGAGI. Deletions cut 6 bases from V and 5 bases from J, with 11 bases between. The CDR3 sequence is CASSLDGDNEQFF. The CDR3 DNA reads TGTGCCAGCAGCCTGGACGGGGACAATGAGCAGTTCTTC.

The chain has TRBV7-2 and TRBJ2-1; TRBD1 is a possible D gene (5 bases). Looked up from germline, CDR1 is SGHTA and CDR2 is FQGNSA. This CDR3 has 12 amino acids. V lost 3 bases to trimming and J lost 7 bases, with 7 bases between them. CDR3 residues: CASSLQGNEQFF. CDR3 bases: TGTGCCAGCAGCTTGCAGGGTAATGAGCAGTTCTTC. Variable domain in full (rest from reference TRBV7-2 and TRBJ2-1): GAGVSQSPSNKVTEKGKDVELRCDPISGHTALYWYRQSLGQGLEFLIYFQGNSAPDKSGLPSDRFSAERTGGSVSTLTIQRTQQEDSAVYLCASSLQGNEQFFGPGTRLTVL.

This chain connects TRBV30 to TRBJ1-3, with D perhaps matching TRBD1 (6 bases). Trimming removed 2 bases at V and 4 bases at J, with 12 bases between. The germline V gene has CDR1 GTSNPN and CDR2 SVGIG (reference sequence). The CDR3 consists of 14 residues. CDR3 DNA sequence: TGTGCCTGGAGTTATCCAGGGGCAGGAAACACCATATATTTT. It specifies CAWSYPGAGNTIYF.

J is TRBJ2-7 and V is TRBV15; 7 positions agree with TRBD1. The CDR3 has 15 amino acids. The V segment lost 0 bases and the J segment 0 bases; nucleotides outside the gene matches: 2. The germline V gene has CDR1 LNHNV and CDR2 YYDKDF (reference sequence). This chain's CDR3 is CATSRDWTGSYEQYF. The CDR3 nucleotides are TGTGCCACCAGCAGAGACTGGACAGGCTCCTACGAGCAGTACTTC.

This clone showed up just a few times. The J gene is TRBJ1-1, the V gene TRBV7-2, with 7 bases identical to TRBD1. Germline CDR1 and CDR2: SGHTA and FQGNSA. V lost 5 bases, J lost 5 bases, and 11 bases stayed unmatched. The CDR3 has 15 residues. The CDR3: CASSPQTGRMTEAFF. The CDR3 bases are TGTGCCAGCAGCCCCCAGACAGGGCGGATGACTGAAGCTTTCTTT.

CDR3 protein: CASSYSGTDFWGYTF. In DNA form, the CDR3 reads TGTGCCAGCAGTTACTCGGGGACCGACTTTTGGGGCTACACCTTC. The rearrangement uses TRBV6-6 and TRBJ1-2, with D possibly matching TRBD1 (5 bases). Trimming shortened V by 0 bases and J by 8 bases, and 16 bases separated the two germline ends. CDR3 size: 15 residues. Germline V lookup: CDR1 MNHNY, CDR2 SVGAGI (reference sequence).

V gene TRBV20-1 combines with J gene TRBJ1-2; D is unclear. The V end was cut by 3 bases, the J end by 4 bases, with 3 bases between. The germline V gene has CDR1 DFQATT and CDR2 SNEGSKA (reference sequence). This CDR3 region has 10 residues. For the CDR3, the DNA is TGCAGTGCTAGCATCTATGGCTACACCTTC. This codes for CSASIYGYTF.

The CDR3 loop is CASSRTGVGYTF. The CDR3 DNA reads as TGTGCCAGCAGCCGGACAGGGGTTGGCTACACCTTC. J is TRBJ1-2 and V is TRBV9; 9 bases agree with TRBD1. Germline assignment: CDR1 SGDLS and CDR2 YYNGEE. The length of the CDR3 is 12 residues. With 4 bases clipped from V and 7 bases from J, the junction kept 2 bases outside the gene matches.